The 25 T cell receptor beta chains listed next were all sequenced from one sample in a study of early T cells in non-severe SARS-CoV-2 infection. From the 5' RACE reads, TCRdb called clonotypes with MiXCR, one entry per CDR3 protein. The repertoire holds approximately 71,000 distinct CDR3 sequences, with less than 15% as singletons. What was sequenced was whole blood. The receptors derive from an adult who was a healthcare worker with PCR-confirmed SARS-CoV-2 infection or an uninfected control (not recorded which).

Many counts were recorded for this clonotype. The chain is built from TRBV6-5 and TRBJ1-1, with D possibly TRBD1 on 5 matching bases. In germline, CDR1 is MNHEY, CDR2 SVGAGI. Trimming took off 5 bases at V and 10 bases at J, with 14 bases between the two ends. The CDR3 extends over 12 amino acids. In DNA form, the CDR3 reads TGTGCCAGCAGTCCGAATGAGAGGGGAGCTTTCTTT. Its protein is CASSPNERGAFF.

J is TRBJ2-1 and V is TRBV29-1; D unresolved. The CDR3 is 12 amino acids. Trimming cost V 1 base and J 8 bases, with 9 bases left between them. CDR1 and CDR2 (germline): SQVTM, ANQGSEA. CDR3 nucleotide sequence: TGCAGCGTTGAAGGCAGGTTCGATGAGCAGTTCTTC. This translates into CSVEGRFDEQFF.

The CDR3 bases are TGCGCCAGCAGCTCGGAGGCCACTTTGAACACTGAAGCTTTCTTT. It translates to CASSSEATLNTEAFF. The V gene is TRBV5-1, the J gene TRBJ1-1; D call uncertain. The CDR3 sequence is 15 residues long. V gave up 3 bases and J gave up 0 bases, with 12 bases separating them. Per germline, CDR1 SGHRS and CDR2 YFSETQ. Drawing the rest from reference TRBV5-1 and TRBJ1-1, the complete variable domain is KAGVTQTPRYLIKTRGQQVTLSCSPISGHRSVSWYQQTPGQGLQFLFEYFSETQRNKGNFPGRFSGRQFSNSRSEMNVSTLELGDSALYLCASSSEATLNTEAFFGQGTRLTVV.

This chain links TRBV13 with TRBJ2-3; D is undetermined. The CDR3 is 16 residues long. Germline CDR1 PRHDT, CDR2 FYEKMQ (reference sequence). V gave up 5 bases and J gave up 2 bases, with 17 bases separating them. The CDR3 sequence: CASSRIRVTPTDTQYF. The DNA for the CDR3 is TGTGCCAGCAGCCGGATTAGGGTAACGCCCACAGATACGCAGTATTTT.

J is TRBJ1-2 and V is TRBV29-1; TRBD1 aligns across 7 bases. Trimming at V came to 6 bases and at J to 6 bases, leaving 10 bases not matched to a gene. Germline CDR1 and CDR2: SQVTM and ANQGSEA. The CDR3 is 13 residues long. The CDR3 loop reads CSVIAGTEDGYTF. The DNA of the CDR3 is TGCAGCGTAATAGCCGGGACAGAGGATGGCTACACCTTC.

V is TRBV3-1 and J is TRBJ1-1; no reliable D call. The CDR3 has 11 residues. Germline CDR1 and CDR2: LGHDT and YNNKEL (reference sequence). Trimming left V 8 bases short and J 13 bases short, with 17 bases between. This CDR3 reads CASAAGSVGFF. The CDR3 coding sequence is TGTGCCAGCGCTGCCGGGAGTGTTGGTTTCTTT.

V gene TRBV7-2 combines with J gene TRBJ2-2; 7 bases agree with TRBD1. This CDR3 is 14 amino acids long. Trimming removed 6 bases from V and 5 bases from J; junction bases left unmatched: 6. Per germline, CDR1 SGHTA and CDR2 FQGNSA. This chain's CDR3 is CASSRQGQTGELFF. CDR3 DNA sequence: TGTGCCAGCAGTCGACAGGGACAGACCGGGGAGCTGTTTTTT.

This clonotype was seen a handful of times. The V call is TRBV29-1, the J call TRBJ1-2, with D possibly matching TRBD1 (5 bases). CDR3 length: 12 amino acids. With 6 bases removed from V and 4 bases from J, the gap between germline ends came to 12 bases. Germline V gene data show CDR1 as SQVTM and CDR2 as ANQGSEA. The CDR3 DNA reads as TGCAGCGTGGCCGAGGGGAGCTATGGCTACACCTTC. It translates to CSVAEGSYGYTF.

This clonotype was seen more than once but under ten times. V is TRBV9 and J is TRBJ2-7; 7 bases fit TRBD1. Germline loops: CDR1 SGDLS, CDR2 YYNGEE. CDR3 size: 14 residues. Unmatched junction bases numbered 6, after V lost 4 bases and J lost 2 bases. The CDR3 DNA is TGTGCCAGCAGCCCTGGGGACAGCGCCTACGAGCAGTACTTC. It yields the protein CASSPGDSAYEQYF.

At least ten counts were recorded for this clonotype. The CDR3 here is CASSLGDIGGKLFF. For the CDR3, the DNA is TGTGCCAGCAGCTTGGGGGACATCGGTGGAAAACTGTTTTTT. This chain links TRBV7-8 with TRBJ1-4; D might be TRBD1 (6 bases). Trimming pared 3 bases from V and 10 bases from J, leaving 15 bases between. This CDR3 comprises 14 residues. Germline CDR1 reads SGHVS; CDR2 reads FQNEAQ. The variable domain in full, with the rest retrieved from reference TRBV7-8 and TRBJ1-4, is GAGVSQSPRYKVAKRGQDVALRCDPISGHVSLFWYQQALGQGPEFLTYFQNEAQLDKSGLPSDRFFAERPEGSVSTLKIQRTQQEDSAVYLCASSLGDIGGKLFFGSGTQLSVL.

The gene calls are TRBV2 and TRBJ1-1; unclear D gene. Germline V gives CDR1 SNHLY, CDR2 FYNNEI. V gave up 1 base and J gave up 8 bases, with 8 bases separating them. The CDR3 consists of 12 residues. Written as DNA, the CDR3 is TGTGCCAGCAGTGAAGGGTGGGCAGAAGCTTTCTTT. Translating gives CASSEGWAEAFF.

This clonotype was seen ten or more times. The chain uses TRBV29-1 and TRBJ2-5, with D hard to call. Germline loops: CDR1 SQVTM, CDR2 ANQGSEA. The V end was cut by 3 bases, the J end by 1 base, with 12 bases between. This CDR3 is built from 14 residues. This CDR3 reads CSVDLPPSQETQYF. In nucleotides, the CDR3 is TGCAGCGTTGACCTTCCCCCGAGCCAAGAGACCCAGTACTTC.

This clonotype occurred many times. The chain carries TRBV20-1 and TRBJ2-5; D perhaps matches TRBD1 (6 bases). Per germline, CDR1 DFQATT and CDR2 SNEGSKA (reference sequence). There are 14 residues in the CDR3. Trimming left V 3 bases short and J 2 bases short, with 13 bases between. The CDR3 is CSASPITGQETQYF. CDR3 sequence (DNA): TGCAGTGCTAGCCCTATTACAGGGCAAGAGACCCAGTACTTC.

This clonotype has at least ten counts. The chain links TRBV29-1 to TRBJ1-3; D is unresolved. Per germline, CDR1 SQVTM and CDR2 ANQGSEA. This CDR3 contains 13 residues. The V end was cut by 4 bases, the J end by 0 bases, with 7 bases between. The CDR3 nucleotides are TGCAGCGTTGCCGGCGACTCTGGAAACACCATATATTTT. Translated, it gives CSVAGDSGNTIYF.

The chain uses TRBV7-2 and TRBJ2-1, with D perhaps being TRBD1 or TRBD2 (6 bases each). CDR3 length: 12 amino acids. CDR1 and CDR2 from the germline V gene are SGHTA and FQGNSA. Deletions cut 11 bases from V and 7 bases from J, with 15 bases between. Here the CDR3 reads CARGATGNEQFF. CDR3 in DNA: TGTGCCCGCGGGGCTACAGGGAATGAGCAGTTCTTC.

The table lists this clonotype with many counts. The CDR3 sequence is CASSLGPSAGGFTDTQYF. The CDR3 bases are TGTGCCAGCAGCTTAGGCCCTTCAGCGGGGGGCTTCACAGATACGCAGTATTTT. This chain joins TRBV11-2 and TRBJ2-3; 9 nucleotides agree with TRBD2. Germline CDR1 and CDR2: SGHAT and FQNNGV. The CDR3 sequence is 18 residues long. J lost 2 bases, V lost 1 base, and 10 bases had no gene match. Full variable domain (rest looked up from reference TRBV11-2 and TRBJ2-3): EAGVAQSPRYKIIEKRQSVAFWCNPISGHATLYWYQQILGQGPKLLIQFQNNGVVDDSQLPKDRFSAERLKGVDSTLKIQPAKLEDSAVYLCASSLGPSAGGFTDTQYFGPGTRLTVL.

This clonotype was observed a few times. The V gene is TRBV7-9, the J gene TRBJ2-5; 12 bases map to TRBD2. Per the germline V gene, CDR1 is SEHNR and CDR2 is FQNEAQ (reference sequence). The V segment lost 2 bases and the J segment 5 bases; nucleotides outside the gene matches: 6. The CDR3 totals 16 residues. CDR3 DNA sequence: TGTGCCAGCAGCTTACTAGCGGGGGGGCCCGAGGAGACCCAGTACTTC. Its translation is CASSLLAGGPEETQYF.

As regards this clonotype: Possible read error: a much larger clone is one base away. The V and J genes are TRBV2 and TRBJ2-1; 8 bases agree with TRBD1. This CDR3 is 13 amino acids long. Looked up from germline, CDR1 is SNHLY and CDR2 is FYNNEI. The CDR3 protein is CTTLNRGFNEQFF. CDR3 nucleotides: TGTACCACCCTTAACAGGGGGTTCAATGAGCAGTTCTTC.

The CDR3 region is CASSWSLAGGEETQYF. CDR3 in DNA: TGTGCCAGCAGCTGGTCACTAGCGGGGGGCGAAGAGACCCAGTACTTC. The chain couples TRBV5-5 to TRBJ2-5; 12 bases match TRBD2. J was trimmed by 3 bases and V by 3 bases; bases with no gene match: 6. The CDR3 totals 16 residues. From germline, CDR1 is SGHKS and CDR2 YYEKEE (reference sequence).

This clonotype showed up many times. The J gene is TRBJ2-3, the V gene TRBV9, with 12 bases that match TRBD2. This CDR3 has 16 amino acids. The germline V gene has CDR1 SGDLS and CDR2 YYNGEE. Trimming cost V 0 bases and J 1 base; bases outside gene matches: 0. This CDR3 is CASSVGTSGGTDTQYF. The CDR3 DNA is TGTGCCAGCAGCGTAGGGACTAGCGGGGGCACAGATACGCAGTATTTT.

J is TRBJ2-7 and V is TRBV10-2, with no clear D. CDR3 length equals 12 residues. V lost 5 bases, J lost 0 bases, and 5 bases lay in between. CDR1 is WSHSY and CDR2 is SAAADI in the germline V gene. The CDR3 DNA follows: TGCGCCAGCAGTCCAATCTCCTACGAGCAGTACTTC. It is translated as CASSPISYEQYF.

J is TRBJ2-5 and V is TRBV27, with TRBD2 identical over 11 bases. With V trimmed by 4 bases and J by 7 bases, 8 bases remained unmatched. This CDR3 region has 15 residues. From germline, CDR1 is MNHEY and CDR2 SMNVEV (reference sequence). This CDR3 reads CASSSLGLAGGTQYF. As DNA, the CDR3 is TGTGCCAGCAGTTCCCTCGGACTAGCGGGTGGGACCCAGTACTTC.

In its sample, this clonotype was seen many times. The V call is TRBV27, the J call TRBJ2-1, with D possibly TRBD1 on 6 matching bases. V was shortened by 0 bases and J by 6 bases, with 12 bases between the two germline ends. Germline values: CDR1 MNHEY, CDR2 SMNVEV (reference sequence). The CDR3 is made up of 15 amino acids. CDR3 DNA: TGTGCCAGCAGTTTATCAGGGGGTGACTTCAATGAGCAGTTCTTC. Its protein product is CASSLSGGDFNEQFF.

This clonotype occurred many times. This chain joins TRBV10-3 and TRBJ2-7; D could derive from TRBD1 or TRBD2 (6 bases each). The CDR3 consists of 14 residues. Trimming shortened V by 3 bases and J by 6 bases, and 15 bases separated the two germline ends. Germline CDR1 reads ENHRY; CDR2 reads SYGVKD. The CDR3 loop is CAISDLTGTSEQYF. In DNA, the CDR3 is TGTGCCATCAGTGACCTAACAGGGACTTCCGAGCAGTACTTC.

This clonotype was observed many times. J is TRBJ1-2 and V is TRBV7-8, with D tentatively TRBD1 (5 bases). The CDR3 totals 15 residues. Trimming pared 3 bases from V and 0 bases from J, leaving 11 bases between. Germline CDR1 is SGHVS and CDR2 is FQNEAQ. The CDR3 region has the DNA TGTGCCAGCAGCTTCAGACAGAACCCTAACTATGGCTACACCTTC. Protein: CASSFRQNPNYGYTF.